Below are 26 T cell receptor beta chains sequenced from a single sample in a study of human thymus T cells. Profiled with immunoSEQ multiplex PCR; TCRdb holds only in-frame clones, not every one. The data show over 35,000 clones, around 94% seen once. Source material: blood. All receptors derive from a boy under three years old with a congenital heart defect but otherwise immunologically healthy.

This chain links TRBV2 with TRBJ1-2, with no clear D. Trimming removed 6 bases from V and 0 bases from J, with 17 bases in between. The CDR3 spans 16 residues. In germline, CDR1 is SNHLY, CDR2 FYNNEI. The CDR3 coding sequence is TGTGCCAGCAGACATATAACGGGGATTACTAACTATGGCTACACCTTC. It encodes CASRHITGITNYGYTF.

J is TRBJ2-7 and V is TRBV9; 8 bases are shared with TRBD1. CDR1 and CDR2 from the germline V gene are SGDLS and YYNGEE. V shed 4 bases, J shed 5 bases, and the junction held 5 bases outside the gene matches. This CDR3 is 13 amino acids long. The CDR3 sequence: CASSLDRDNEQYF. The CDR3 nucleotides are TGTGCCAGCAGCTTGGACAGGGACAACGAGCAGTACTTC.

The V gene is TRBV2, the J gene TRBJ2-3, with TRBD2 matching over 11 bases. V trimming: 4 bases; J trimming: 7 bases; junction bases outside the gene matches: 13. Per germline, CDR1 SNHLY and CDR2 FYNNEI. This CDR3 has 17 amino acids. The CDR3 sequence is CASSGPLSGGAVNTQYF. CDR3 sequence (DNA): TGTGCCAGCAGTGGCCCCCTTAGCGGGGGGGCAGTGAATACGCAGTATTTT.

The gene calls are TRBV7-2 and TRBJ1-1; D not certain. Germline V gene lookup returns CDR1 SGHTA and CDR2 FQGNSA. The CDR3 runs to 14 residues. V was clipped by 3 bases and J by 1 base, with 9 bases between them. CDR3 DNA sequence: TGTGCCAGCAGCTTGCTAGGACGGAACACTGAAGCTTTCTTT. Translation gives CASSLLGRNTEAFF.

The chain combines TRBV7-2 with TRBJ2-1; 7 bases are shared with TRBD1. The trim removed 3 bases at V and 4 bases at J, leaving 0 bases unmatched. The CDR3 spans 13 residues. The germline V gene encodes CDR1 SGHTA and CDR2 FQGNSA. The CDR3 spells CASSLTGYNEQFF. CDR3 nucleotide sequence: TGTGCCAGCAGCTTGACAGGGTACAATGAGCAGTTCTTC.

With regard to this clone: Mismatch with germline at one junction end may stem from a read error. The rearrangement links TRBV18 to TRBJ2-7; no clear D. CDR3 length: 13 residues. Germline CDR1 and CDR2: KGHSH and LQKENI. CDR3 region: CASSPLASYEQYF. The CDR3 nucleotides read TGTGCCAGCTCACCACTAGCCTCCTACGAGCAGTACTTT.

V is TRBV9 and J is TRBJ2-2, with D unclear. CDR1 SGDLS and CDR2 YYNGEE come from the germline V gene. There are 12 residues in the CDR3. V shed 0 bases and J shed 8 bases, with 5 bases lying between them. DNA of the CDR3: TGTGCCAGCAGCGTAGCTCTGGGGGAGCTGTTTTTT. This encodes CASSVALGELFF.

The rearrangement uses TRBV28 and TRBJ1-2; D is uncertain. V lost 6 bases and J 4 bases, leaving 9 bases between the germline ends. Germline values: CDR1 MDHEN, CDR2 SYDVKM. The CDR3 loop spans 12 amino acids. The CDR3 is CASSAEIYGYTF. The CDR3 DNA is TGTGCCAGCAGCGCCGAGATCTATGGCTACACCTTC.

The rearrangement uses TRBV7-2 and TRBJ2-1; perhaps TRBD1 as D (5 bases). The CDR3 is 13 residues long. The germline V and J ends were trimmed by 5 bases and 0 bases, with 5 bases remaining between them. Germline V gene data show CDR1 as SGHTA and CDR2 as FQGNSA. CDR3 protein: CASSQGSYNEQFF. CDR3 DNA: TGTGCCAGCAGCCAGGGCTCCTACAATGAGCAGTTCTTC.

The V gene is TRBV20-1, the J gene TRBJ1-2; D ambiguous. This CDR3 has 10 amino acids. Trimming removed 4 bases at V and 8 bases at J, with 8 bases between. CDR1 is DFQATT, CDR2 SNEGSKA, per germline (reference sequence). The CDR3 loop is CSANVGGYTF. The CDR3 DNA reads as TGCAGTGCTAATGTCGGGGGCTACACCTTC.

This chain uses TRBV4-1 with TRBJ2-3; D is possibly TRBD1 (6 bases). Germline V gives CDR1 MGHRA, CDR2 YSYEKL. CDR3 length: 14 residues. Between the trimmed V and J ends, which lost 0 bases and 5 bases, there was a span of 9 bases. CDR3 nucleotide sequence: TGCGCCAGCAGCCAAGATCCAGGGGAAGATACGCAGTATTTT. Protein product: CASSQDPGEDTQYF.

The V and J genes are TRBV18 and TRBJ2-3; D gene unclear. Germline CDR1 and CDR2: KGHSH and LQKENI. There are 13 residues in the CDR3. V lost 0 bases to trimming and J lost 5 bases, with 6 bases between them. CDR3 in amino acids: CASSPPSLDTQYF. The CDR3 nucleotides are TGTGCCAGCTCACCACCAAGCTTAGATACGCAGTATTTT.

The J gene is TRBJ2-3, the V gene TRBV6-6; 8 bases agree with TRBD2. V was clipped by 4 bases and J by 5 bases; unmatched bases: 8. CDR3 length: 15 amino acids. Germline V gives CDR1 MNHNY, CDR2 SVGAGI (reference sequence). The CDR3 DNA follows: TGTGCCAGCAGTTTTAGCGGGGCGATCGTAGATACGCAGTATTTT. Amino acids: CASSFSGAIVDTQYF.

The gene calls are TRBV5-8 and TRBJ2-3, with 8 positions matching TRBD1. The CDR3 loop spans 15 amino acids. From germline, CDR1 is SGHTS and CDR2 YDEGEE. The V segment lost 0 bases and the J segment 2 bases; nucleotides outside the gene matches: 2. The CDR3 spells CASSLGQGHTDTQYF. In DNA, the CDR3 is TGTGCCAGCAGCTTGGGACAGGGGCACACAGATACGCAGTATTTT.

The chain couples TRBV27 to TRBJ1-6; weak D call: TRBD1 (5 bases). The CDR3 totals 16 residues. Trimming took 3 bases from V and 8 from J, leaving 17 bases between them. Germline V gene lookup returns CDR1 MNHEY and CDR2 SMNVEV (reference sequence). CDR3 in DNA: TGTGCCAGCAGTTTGGGGTACAGGAATTCGGATTCACCCCTCCACTTT. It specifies CASSLGYRNSDSPLHF.

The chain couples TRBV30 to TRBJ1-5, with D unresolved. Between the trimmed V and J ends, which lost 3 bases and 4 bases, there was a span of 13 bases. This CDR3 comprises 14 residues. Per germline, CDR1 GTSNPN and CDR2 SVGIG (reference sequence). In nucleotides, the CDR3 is TGTGCCTGGAGCGCTAGTGGTTTGAATCAGCCCCAGCATTTT. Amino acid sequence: CAWSASGLNQPQHF.

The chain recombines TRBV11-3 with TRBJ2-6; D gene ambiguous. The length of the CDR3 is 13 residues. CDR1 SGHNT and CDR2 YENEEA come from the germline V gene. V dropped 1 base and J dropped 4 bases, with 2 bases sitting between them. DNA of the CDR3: TGTGCCAGCAGCTTAGCAGGGGCCAACGTCCTGACTTTC. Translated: CASSLAGANVLTF.

CDR3 sequence (DNA): TGTGCCAGCAGTTCCCCGGGGGGCGGTGAGACCCAGTACTTC. Translated: CASSSPGGGETQYF. The rearrangement joins TRBV28 to TRBJ2-5; possibly TRBD2 for D (7 bases). The CDR3 covers 14 residues. The germline V gene has CDR1 MDHEN and CDR2 SYDVKM. V shed 4 bases and J shed 5 bases, with 14 bases lying between them. Filled out from reference TRBV28 and TRBJ2-5, the complete variable domain reads DVKVTQSSRYLVKRTGEKVFLECVQDMDHENMFWYRQDPGLGLRLIYFSYDVKMKEKGDIPEGYSVSREKKERFSLILESASTNQTSMYLCASSSPGGGETQYFGPGTRLLVL.

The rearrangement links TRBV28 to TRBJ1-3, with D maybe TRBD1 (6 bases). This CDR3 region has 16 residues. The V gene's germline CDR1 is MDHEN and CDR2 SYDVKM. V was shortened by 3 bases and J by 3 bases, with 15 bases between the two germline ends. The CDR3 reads CASSFVRGLSGNTIYF. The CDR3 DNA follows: TGTGCCAGCAGTTTCGTGCGGGGGCTGAGTGGAAACACCATATATTTT.

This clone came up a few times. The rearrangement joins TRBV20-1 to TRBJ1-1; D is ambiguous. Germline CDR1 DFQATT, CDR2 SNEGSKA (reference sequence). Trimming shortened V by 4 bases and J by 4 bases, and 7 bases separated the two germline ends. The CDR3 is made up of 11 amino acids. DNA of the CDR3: TGCAGTGCTAAGAGGGTCACTGAAGCTTTCTTT. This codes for CSAKRVTEAFF.

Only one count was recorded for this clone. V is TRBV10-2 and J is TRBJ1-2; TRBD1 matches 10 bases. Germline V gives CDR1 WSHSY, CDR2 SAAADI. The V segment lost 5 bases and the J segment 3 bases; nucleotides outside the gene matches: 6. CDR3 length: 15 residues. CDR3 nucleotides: TGCGCCAGCAGTTCCCCCGGGACAGGGGACTATGGCTACACCTTC. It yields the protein CASSSPGTGDYGYTF.

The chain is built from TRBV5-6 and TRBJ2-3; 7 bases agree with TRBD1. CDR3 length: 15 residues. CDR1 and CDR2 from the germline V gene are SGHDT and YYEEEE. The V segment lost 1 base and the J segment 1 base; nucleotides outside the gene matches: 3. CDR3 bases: TGTGCCAGCAGCTTGCTGGGACAGCGCACAGATACGCAGTATTTT. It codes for CASSLLGQRTDTQYF.

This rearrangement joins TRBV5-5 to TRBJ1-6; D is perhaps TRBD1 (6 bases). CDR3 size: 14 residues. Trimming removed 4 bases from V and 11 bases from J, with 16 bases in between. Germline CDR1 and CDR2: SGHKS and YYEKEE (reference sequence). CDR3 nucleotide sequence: TGTGCCAGCAGCACACAGGGTTTGGACCCACCCCTCCACTTT. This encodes CASSTQGLDPPLHF.

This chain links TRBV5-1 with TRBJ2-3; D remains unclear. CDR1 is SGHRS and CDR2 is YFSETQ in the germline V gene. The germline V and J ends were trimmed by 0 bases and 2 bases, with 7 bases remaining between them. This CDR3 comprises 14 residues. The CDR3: CASSLGRVTDTQYF. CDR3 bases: TGCGCCAGCAGCTTGGGACGAGTCACAGATACGCAGTATTTT.

This CDR3 is CASSFGWQGMNSPLHF. The CDR3 DNA is TGTGCCAGCAGCTTTGGGTGGCAGGGAATGAATTCACCCCTCCACTTT. The gene calls are TRBV5-4 and TRBJ1-6, with D possibly TRBD1 on 5 matching bases. This CDR3 comprises 16 residues. V was trimmed by 2 bases and J by 7 bases, leaving 16 bases between them. Germline V gene lookup returns CDR1 SGHNT and CDR2 YYREEE (reference sequence).

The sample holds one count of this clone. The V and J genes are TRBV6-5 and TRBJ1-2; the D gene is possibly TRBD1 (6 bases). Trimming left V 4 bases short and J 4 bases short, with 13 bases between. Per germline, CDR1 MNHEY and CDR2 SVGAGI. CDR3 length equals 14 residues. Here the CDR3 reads CASSFRQAGYGYTF. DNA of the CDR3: TGTGCCAGCAGTTTCCGACAGGCAGGCTATGGCTACACCTTC.